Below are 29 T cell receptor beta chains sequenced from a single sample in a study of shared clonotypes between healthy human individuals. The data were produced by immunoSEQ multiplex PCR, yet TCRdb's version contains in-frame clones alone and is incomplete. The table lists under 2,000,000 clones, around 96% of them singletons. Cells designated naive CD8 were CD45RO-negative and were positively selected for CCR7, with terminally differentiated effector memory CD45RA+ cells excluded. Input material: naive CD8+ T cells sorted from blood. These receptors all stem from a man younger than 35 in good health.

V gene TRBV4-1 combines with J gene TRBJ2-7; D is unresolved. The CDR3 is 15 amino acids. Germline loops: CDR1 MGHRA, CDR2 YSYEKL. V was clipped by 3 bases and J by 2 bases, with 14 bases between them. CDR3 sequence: CASSHLGNDPYEQYF. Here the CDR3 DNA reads TGCGCCAGCAGCCACCTAGGAAACGACCCCTACGAGCAGTACTTC.

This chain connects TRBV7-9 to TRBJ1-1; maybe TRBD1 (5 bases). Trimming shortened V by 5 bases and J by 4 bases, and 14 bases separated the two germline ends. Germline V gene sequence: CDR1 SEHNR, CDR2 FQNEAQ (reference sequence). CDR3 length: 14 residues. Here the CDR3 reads CASSPPGPGTEAFF. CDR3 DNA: TGTGCCAGCAGCCCCCCGGGACCAGGCACTGAAGCTTTCTTT.

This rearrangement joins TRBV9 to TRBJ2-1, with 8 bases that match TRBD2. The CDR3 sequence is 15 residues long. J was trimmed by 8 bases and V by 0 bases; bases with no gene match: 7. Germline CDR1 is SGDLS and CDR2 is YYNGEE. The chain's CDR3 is CASSVGAGGSDEQFF. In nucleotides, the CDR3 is TGTGCCAGCAGCGTAGGGGCGGGAGGAAGCGATGAGCAGTTCTTC.

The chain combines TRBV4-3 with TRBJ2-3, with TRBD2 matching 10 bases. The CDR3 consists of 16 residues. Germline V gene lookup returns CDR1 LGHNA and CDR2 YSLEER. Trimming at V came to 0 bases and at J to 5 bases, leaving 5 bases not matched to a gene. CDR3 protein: CASSQDLAGEGDTQYF. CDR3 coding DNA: TGCGCCAGCAGCCAAGATCTAGCGGGAGAAGGAGATACGCAGTATTTT.

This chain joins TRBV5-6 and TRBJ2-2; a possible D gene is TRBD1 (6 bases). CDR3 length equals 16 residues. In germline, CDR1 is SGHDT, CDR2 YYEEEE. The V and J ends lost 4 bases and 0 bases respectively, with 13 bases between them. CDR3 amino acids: CASSLGTPANTGELFF. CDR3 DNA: TGTGCCAGCAGCCTGGGGACACCCGCGAACACCGGGGAGCTGTTTTTT.

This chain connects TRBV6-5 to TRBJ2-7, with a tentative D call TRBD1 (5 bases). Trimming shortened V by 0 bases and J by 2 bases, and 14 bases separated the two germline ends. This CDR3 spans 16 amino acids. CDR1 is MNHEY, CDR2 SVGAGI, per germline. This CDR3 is CASSYSAGLHTYEQYF. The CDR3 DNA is TGTGCCAGCAGTTACTCGGCAGGGTTACACACCTACGAGCAGTACTTC.

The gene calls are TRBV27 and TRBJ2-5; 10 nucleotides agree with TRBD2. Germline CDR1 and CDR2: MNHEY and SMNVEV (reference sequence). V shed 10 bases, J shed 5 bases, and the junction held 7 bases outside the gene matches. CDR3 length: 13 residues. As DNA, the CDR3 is TGTGCCATCGCCGGGACTAGCGATGAGACCCAGTACTTC. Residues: CAIAGTSDETQYF.

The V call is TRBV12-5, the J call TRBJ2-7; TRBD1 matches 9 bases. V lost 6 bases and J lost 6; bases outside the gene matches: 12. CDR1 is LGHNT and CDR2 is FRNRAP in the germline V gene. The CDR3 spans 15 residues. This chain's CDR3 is CASGSSPGQGSEQYF. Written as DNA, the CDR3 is TGTGCTAGTGGCTCCTCCCCGGGACAGGGTAGCGAGCAGTACTTC.

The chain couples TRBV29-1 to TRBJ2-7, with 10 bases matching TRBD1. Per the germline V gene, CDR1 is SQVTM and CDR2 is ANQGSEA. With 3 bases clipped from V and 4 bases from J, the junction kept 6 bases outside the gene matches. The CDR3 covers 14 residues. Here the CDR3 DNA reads TGCAGCGTTGATCCCGGGACAGGGGAGTACGAGCAGTACTTC. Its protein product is CSVDPGTGEYEQYF.

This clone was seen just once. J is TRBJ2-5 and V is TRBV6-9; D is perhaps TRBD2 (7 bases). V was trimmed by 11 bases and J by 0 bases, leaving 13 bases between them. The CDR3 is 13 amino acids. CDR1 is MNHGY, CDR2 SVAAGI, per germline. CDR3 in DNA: TGTGCCCGACGGGGGGCGAACCAAGAGACCCAGTACTTC. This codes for CARRGANQETQYF.

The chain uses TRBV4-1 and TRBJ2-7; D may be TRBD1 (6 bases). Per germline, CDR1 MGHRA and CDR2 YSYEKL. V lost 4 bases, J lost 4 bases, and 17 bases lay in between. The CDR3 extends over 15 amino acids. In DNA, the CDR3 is TGCGCCAGCAGCCTTAGGCAGGGGAGTCGATACGAGCAGTACTTC. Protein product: CASSLRQGSRYEQYF.

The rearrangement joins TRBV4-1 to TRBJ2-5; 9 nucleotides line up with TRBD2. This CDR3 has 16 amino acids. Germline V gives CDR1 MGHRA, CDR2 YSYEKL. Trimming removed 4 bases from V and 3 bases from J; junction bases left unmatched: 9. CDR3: CASSPGRGGFKETQYF. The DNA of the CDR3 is TGCGCCAGCAGCCCTGGGCGGGGGGGCTTTAAAGAGACCCAGTACTTC.

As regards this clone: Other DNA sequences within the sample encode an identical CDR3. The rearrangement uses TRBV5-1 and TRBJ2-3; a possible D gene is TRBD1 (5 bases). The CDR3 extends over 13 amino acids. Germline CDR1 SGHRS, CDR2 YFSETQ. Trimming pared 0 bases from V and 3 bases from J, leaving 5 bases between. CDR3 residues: CASSLEGTDTQYF. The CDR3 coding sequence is TGCGCCAGCAGCTTGGAGGGGACAGATACGCAGTATTTT.

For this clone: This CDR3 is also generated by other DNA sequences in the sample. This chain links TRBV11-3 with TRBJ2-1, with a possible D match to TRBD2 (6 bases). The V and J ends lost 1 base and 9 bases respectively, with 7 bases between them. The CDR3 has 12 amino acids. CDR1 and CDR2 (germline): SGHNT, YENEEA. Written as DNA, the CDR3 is TGTGCCAGCAGCTTAGGGGGAGGTGAGCAGTTCTTC. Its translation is CASSLGGGEQFF.

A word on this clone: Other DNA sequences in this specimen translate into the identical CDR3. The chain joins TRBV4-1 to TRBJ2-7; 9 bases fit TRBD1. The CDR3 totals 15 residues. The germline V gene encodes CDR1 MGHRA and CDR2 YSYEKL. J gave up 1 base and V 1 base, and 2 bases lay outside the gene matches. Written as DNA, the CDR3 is TGCGCCAGCAGCCAAGTGGACAGGGGTTCCTACGAGCAGTACTTC. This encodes CASSQVDRGSYEQYF.

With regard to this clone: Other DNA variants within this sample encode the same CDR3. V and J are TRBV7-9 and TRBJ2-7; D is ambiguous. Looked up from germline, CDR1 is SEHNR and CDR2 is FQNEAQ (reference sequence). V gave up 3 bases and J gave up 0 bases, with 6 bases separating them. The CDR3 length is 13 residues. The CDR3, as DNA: TGTGCCAGCAGCTTTCAGAGCTCCTACGAGCAGTACTTC. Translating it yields CASSFQSSYEQYF.

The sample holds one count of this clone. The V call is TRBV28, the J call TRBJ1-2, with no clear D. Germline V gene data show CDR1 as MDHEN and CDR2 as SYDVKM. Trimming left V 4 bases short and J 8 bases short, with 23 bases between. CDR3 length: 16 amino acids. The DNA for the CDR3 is TGTGCCAGCAGTTCCTTCATGACGTCCCCGAATGACGGCTACACCTTC. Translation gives CASSSFMTSPNDGYTF.

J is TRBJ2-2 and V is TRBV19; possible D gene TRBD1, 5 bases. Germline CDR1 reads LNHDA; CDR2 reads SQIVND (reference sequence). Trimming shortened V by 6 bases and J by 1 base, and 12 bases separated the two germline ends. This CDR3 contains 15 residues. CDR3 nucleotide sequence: TGTGCCAGTAGAGGGGCAACGGGGAACACCGGGGAGCTGTTTTTT. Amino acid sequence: CASRGATGNTGELFF.

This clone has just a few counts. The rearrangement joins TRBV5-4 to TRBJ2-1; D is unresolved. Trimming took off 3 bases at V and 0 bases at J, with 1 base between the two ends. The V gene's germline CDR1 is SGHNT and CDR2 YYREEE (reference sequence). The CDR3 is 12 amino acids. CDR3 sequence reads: CASSYSYNEQFF. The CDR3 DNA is TGTGCCAGCAGCTACTCCTACAATGAGCAGTTCTTC.

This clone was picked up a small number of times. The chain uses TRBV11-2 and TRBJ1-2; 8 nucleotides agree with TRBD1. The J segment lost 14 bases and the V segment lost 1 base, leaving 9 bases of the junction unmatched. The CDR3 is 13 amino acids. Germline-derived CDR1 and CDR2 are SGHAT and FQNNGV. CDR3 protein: CASSLVVQGARTF. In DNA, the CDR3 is TGTGCCAGCAGCTTAGTTGTGCAGGGGGCCAGGACCTTC.

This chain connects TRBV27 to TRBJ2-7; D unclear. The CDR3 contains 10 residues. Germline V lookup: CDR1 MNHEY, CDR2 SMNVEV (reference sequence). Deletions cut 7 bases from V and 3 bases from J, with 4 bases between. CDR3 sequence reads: CASINYEQYF. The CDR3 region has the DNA TGTGCCAGCATCAACTACGAGCAGTACTTC.

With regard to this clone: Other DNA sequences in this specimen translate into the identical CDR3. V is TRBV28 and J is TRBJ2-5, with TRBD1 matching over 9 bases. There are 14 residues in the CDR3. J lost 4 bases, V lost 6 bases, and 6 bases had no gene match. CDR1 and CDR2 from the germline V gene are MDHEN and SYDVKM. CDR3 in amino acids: CASSETGGPETQYF. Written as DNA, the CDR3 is TGTGCCAGCAGCGAAACAGGGGGCCCAGAGACCCAGTACTTC. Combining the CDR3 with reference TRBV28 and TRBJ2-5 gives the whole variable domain DVKVTQSSRYLVKRTGEKVFLECVQDMDHENMFWYRQDPGLGLRLIYFSYDVKMKEKGDIPEGYSVSREKKERFSLILESASTNQTSMYLCASSETGGPETQYFGPGTRLLVL.

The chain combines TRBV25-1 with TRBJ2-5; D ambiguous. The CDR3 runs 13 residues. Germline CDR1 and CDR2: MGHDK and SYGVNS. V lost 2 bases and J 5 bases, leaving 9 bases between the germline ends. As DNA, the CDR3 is TGTGCCAGCAGTGAAATGGGTTGGGAGACCCAGTACTTC. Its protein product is CASSEMGWETQYF. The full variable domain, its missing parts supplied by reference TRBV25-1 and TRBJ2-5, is EADIYQTPRYLVIGTGKKITLECSQTMGHDKMYWYQQDPGMELHLIHYSYGVNSTEKGDLSSESTVSRIRTEHFPLTLESARPSHTSQYLCASSEMGWETQYFGPGTRLLVL.

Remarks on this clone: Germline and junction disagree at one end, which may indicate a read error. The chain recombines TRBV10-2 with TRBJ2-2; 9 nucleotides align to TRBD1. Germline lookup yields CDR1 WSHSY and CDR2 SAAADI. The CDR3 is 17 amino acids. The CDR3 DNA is TGCGCCAGCAGATGGACAACCGGACAGGGGAACGCCGGGGAGCTGTTTTTT. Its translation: CASRWTTGQGNAGELFF.

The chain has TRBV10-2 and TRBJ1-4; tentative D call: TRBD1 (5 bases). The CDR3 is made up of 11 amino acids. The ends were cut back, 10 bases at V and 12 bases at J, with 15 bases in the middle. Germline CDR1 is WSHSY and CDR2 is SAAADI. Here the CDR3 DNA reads TGCGCCACTCTCGGGGCTGGAGAACTGTTTTTT. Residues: CATLGAGELFF.

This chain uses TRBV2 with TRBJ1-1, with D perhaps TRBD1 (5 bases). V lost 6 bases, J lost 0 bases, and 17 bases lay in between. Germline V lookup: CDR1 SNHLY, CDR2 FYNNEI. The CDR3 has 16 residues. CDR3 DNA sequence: TGTGCCAGCAGCGCTCCAGCCGACAGTCTGAACACTGAAGCTTTCTTT. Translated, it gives CASSAPADSLNTEAFF.

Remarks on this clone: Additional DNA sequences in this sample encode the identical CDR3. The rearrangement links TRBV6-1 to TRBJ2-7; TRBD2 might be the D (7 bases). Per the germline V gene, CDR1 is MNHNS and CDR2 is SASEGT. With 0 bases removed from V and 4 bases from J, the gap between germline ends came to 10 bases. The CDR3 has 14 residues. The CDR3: CASSEAGGPYEQYF. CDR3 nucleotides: TGTGCCAGCAGTGAAGCGGGGGGGCCTTACGAGCAGTACTTC.

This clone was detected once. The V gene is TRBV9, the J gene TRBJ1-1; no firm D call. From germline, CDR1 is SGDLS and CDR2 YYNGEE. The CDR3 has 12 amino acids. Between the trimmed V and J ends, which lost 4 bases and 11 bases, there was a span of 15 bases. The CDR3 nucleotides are TGTGCCAGCAGCCCTTACACCGAGGGCGCTTTCTTT. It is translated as CASSPYTEGAFF.

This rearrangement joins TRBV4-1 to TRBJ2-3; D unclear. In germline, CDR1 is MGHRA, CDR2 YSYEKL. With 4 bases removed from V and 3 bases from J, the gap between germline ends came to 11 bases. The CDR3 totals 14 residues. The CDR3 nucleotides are TGCGCCAGCAGCCTCATGGGCCAAACAGATACGCAGTATTTT. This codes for CASSLMGQTDTQYF.